This T cell receptor beta chain originates from a study of shared clonotypes between healthy human individuals. Study background: Donor ages ranged 18 to 49 years: a couple of women, a few men.

The V end was cut by 3 bases, the J end by 0 bases, with 12 bases between. This CDR3 spans 15 amino acids. CDR1 MDHEN and CDR2 SYDVKM come from the germline V gene. Findings of the study overall: The donor pool, a small one, limited the genetic and exposure-history diversity represented.

This clone was recorded a few times. Its specificity is unknown. The donor cohort consisted entirely of Caucasian adults residing in Nashville, Tennessee. TCRdb keeps only in-frame clones here, not all; method: immunoSEQ multiplex PCR. The table has fewer than 600,000 clones, roughly three quarters seen once; the top ten hold about 12%. The rearrangement joins TRBV28 to TRBJ2-7; D unresolved. The TCR was taken from a woman aged 40-49 years in good health. Some clones in this sample may be carry-over from other donors' samples. Sequencing used PBMCs. Here the CDR3 DNA reads TGTGCCAGCAGTTTGGTACGACTTCTCTCCTACGAGCAGTACTTC. Amino acids: CASSLVRLLSYEQYF.